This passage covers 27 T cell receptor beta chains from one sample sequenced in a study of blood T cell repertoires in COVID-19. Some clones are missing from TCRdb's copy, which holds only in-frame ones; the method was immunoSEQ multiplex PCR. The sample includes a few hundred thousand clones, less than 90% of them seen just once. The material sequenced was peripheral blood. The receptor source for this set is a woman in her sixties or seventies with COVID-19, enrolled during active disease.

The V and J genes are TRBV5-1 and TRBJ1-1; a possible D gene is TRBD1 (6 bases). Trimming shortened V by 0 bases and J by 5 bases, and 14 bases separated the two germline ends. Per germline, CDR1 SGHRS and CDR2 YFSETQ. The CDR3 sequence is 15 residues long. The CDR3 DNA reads TGCGCCAGCAGCTTGGCAGGGGTACCAGGGACTGAAGCTTTCTTT. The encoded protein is CASSLAGVPGTEAFF.

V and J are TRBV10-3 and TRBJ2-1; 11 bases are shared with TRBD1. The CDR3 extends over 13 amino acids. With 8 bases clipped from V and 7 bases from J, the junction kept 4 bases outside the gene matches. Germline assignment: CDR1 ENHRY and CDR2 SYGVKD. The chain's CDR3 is CAIEGTGGNEQFF. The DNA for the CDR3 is TGTGCCATCGAAGGGACAGGGGGTAATGAGCAGTTCTTC.

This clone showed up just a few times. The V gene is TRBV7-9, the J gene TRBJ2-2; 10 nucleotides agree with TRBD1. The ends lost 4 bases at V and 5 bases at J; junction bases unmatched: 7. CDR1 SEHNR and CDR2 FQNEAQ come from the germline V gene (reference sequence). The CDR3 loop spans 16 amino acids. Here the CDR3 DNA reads TGTGCCAGCAGCTCGCCGGGACAGGGGACGACCGGGGAGCTGTTTTTT. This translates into CASSSPGQGTTGELFF.

This CDR3 reads CASSLGSGQSGNTIYF. The DNA of the CDR3 is TGTGCCAGCAGCTTGGGGTCAGGGCAGTCTGGAAACACCATATATTTT. V and J are TRBV5-4 and TRBJ1-3; D might be TRBD1 (5 bases). Trimming removed 0 bases from V and 1 base from J, with 11 bases in between. CDR1 and CDR2 from the germline V gene are SGHNT and YYREEE (reference sequence). The CDR3 runs 16 residues.

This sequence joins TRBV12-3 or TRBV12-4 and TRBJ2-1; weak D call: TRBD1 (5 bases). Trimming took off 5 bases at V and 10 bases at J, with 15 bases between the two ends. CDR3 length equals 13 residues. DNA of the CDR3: TGTGCCAGCAGTCAAGCTGCAGGGTTAGAGCAGTTCTTC. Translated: CASSQAAGLEQFF.

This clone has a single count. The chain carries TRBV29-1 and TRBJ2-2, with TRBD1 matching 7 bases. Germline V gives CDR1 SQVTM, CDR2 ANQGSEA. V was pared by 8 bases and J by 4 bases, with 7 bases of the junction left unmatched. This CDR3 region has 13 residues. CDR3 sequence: CSTTTGTTGELFF. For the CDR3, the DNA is TGCAGCACGACGACAGGGACCACCGGGGAGCTGTTTTTT.

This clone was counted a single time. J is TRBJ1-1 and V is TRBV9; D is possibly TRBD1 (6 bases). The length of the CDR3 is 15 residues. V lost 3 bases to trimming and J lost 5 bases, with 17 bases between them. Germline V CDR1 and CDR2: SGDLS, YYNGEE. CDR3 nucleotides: TGTGCCAGCAGCGCCGATGCACAGGGACTAACTGAAGCTTTCTTT. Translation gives CASSADAQGLTEAFF.

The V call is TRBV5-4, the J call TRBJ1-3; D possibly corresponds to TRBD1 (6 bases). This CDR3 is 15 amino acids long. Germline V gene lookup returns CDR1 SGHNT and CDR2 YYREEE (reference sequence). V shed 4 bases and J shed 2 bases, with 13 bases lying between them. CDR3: CASSGGGTTGNTIYF. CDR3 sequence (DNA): TGTGCCAGCAGCGGGGGGGGGACAACTGGAAACACCATATATTTT.

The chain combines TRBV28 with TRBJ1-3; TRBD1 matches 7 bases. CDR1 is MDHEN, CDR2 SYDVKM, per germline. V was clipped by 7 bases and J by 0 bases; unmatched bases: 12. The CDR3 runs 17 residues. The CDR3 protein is CASTDQGQSFSGNTIYF. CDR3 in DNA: TGTGCCAGCACCGACCAGGGACAGAGCTTCTCTGGAAACACCATATATTTT.

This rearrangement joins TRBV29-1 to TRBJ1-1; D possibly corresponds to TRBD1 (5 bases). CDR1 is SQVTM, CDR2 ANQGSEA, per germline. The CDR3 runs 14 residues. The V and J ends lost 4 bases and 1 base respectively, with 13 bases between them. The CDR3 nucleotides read TGCAGCGTTGTGAAGGGGTCAGGGAACACTGAAGCTTTCTTT. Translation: CSVVKGSGNTEAFF.

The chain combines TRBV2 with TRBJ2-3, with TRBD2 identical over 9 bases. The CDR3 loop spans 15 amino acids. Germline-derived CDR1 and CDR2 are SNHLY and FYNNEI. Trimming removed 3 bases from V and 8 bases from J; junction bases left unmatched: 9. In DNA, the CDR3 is TGTGCCAGCAGTGACAGCGGGGGGACCTCCGGTACGCAGTATTTT. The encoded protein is CASSDSGGTSGTQYF.

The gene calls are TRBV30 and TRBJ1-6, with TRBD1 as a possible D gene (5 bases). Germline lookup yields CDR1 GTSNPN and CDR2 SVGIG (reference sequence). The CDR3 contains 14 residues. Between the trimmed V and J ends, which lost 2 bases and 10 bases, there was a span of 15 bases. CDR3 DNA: TGTGCCTGGAGTTACCTCACCAGGGAATCACCCCTCCACTTT. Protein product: CAWSYLTRESPLHF.

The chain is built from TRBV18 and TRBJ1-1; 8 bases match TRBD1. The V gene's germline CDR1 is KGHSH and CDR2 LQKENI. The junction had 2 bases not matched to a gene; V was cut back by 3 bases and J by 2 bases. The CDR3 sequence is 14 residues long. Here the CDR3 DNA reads TGTGCCAGCTCACCGACAGGGGTAAACACTGAAGCTTTCTTT. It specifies CASSPTGVNTEAFF.

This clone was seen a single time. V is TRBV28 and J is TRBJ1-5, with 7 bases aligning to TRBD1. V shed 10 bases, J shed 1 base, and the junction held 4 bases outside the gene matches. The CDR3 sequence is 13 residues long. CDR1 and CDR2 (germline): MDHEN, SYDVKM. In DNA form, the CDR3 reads TGTGCCACCATGGGACAGAGCAATCAGCCCCAGCATTTT. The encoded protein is CATMGQSNQPQHF.

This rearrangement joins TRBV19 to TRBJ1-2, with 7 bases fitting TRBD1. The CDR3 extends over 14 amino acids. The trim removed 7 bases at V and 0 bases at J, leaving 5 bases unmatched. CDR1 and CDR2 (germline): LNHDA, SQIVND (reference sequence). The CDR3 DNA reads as TGTGCCAGTACCAGGGACAGAACTAACTATGGCTACACCTTC. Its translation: CASTRDRTNYGYTF.

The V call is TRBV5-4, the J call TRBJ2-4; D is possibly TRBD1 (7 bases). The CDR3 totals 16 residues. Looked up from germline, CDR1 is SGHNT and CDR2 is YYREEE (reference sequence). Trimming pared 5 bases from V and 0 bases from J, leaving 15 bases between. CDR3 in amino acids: CASSRRDSLAKNIQYF. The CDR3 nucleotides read TGTGCCAGCAGTCGGCGGGACAGCCTAGCCAAAAACATTCAGTACTTC.

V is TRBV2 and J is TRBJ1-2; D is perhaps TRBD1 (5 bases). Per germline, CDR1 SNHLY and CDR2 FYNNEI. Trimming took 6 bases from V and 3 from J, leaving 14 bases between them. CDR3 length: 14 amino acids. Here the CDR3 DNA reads TGTGCCAGCAGGGACCTCGGGACTTACTATGGCTACACCTTC. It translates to CASRDLGTYYGYTF.

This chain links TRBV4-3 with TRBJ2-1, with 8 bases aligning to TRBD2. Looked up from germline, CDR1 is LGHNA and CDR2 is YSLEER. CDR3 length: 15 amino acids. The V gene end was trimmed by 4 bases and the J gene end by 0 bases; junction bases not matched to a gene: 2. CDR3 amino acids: CASSLAGSSYNEQFF. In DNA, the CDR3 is TGCGCCAGCAGCCTAGCGGGGAGCTCCTACAATGAGCAGTTCTTC.

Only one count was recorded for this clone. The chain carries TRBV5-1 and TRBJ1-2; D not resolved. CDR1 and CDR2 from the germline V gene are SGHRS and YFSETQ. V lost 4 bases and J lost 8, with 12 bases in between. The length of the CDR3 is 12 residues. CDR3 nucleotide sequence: TGCGCCAGCAGCCCCCCCAGTGGCGGCTACACCTTC. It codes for CASSPPSGGYTF.

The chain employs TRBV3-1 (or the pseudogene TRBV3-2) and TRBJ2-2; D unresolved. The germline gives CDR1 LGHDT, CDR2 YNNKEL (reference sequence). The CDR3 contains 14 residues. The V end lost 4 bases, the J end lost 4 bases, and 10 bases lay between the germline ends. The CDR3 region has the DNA TGTGCCAGCAGCCTAATGCTAGGCACCGGGGAGCTGTTTTTT. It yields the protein CASSLMLGTGELFF.

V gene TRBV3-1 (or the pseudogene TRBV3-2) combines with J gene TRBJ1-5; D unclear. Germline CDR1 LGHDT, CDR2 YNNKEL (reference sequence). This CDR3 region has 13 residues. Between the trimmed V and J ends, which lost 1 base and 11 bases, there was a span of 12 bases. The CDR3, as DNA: TGTGCCAGCAGCCAAGGATTTGGCGGGTCCCAGCATTTT. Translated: CASSQGFGGSQHF.

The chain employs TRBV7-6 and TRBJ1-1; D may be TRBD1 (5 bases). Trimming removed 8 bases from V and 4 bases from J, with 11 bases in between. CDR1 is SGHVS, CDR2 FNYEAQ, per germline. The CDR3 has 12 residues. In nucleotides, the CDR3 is TGTGCCAGCGGCCCCGGGGGCACTGAAGCTTTCTTT. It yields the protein CASGPGGTEAFF.

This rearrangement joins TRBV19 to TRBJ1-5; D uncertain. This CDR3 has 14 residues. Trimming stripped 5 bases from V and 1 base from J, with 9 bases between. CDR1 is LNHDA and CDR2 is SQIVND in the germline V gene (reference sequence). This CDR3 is CASSYGESNQPQHF. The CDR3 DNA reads TGTGCCAGTAGTTACGGGGAGAGCAATCAGCCCCAGCATTTT.

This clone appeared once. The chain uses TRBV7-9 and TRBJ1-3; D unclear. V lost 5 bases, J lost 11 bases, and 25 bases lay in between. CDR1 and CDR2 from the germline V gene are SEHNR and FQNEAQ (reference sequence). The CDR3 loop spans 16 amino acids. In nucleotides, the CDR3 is TGTGCCAGCAGCCCCCGGGATGGGCTCGTGGGAGAGCCCATATATTTT. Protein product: CASSPRDGLVGEPIYF.

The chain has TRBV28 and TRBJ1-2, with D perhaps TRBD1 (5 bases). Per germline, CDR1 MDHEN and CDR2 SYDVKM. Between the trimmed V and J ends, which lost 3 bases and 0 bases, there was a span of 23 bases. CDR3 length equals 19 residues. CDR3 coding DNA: TGTGCCAGCAGTTTTCTAGAGAGCCTTATAGACAGAGCTAACTATGGCTACACCTTC. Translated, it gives CASSFLESLIDRANYGYTF.

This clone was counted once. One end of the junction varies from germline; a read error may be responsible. The CDR3 loop is CAWSQTREIYNF. The CDR3, as DNA: TGTGCCTGGAGTCAGACCCGGGAAATTTATAACTTC. This chain connects TRBV30 to TRBJ2-5, with D maybe TRBD2 (5 bases). The CDR3 sequence is 12 residues long. The germline V gene encodes CDR1 GTSNPN and CDR2 SVGIG (reference sequence).

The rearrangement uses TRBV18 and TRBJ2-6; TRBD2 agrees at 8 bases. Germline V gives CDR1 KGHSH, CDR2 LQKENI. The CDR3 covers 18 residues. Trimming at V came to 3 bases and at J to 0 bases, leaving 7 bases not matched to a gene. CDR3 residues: CASSPLAGSSSGANVLTF. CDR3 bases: TGTGCCAGCTCACCCTTAGCGGGGTCTTCCTCTGGGGCCAACGTCCTGACTTTC.